This note documents a single T cell receptor beta chain sequence. Which antigen it targets is not known. No base-level quality is on record; no much larger clone is a single base apart. The library was made by the immunoSEQ multiplex PCR assay. The multiplex PCR relied on a mix of 60 forward primers for TCR Vbeta segments and 13 reverse primers for TCR Jbeta segments. A multiplex PCR assay on genomic DNA amplified the CDR3 region of rearranged TCR beta genes. On the Illumina HiSeq System, the amplified TCR beta libraries were sequenced as 87-base-pair reads. In the original analysis: A later analysis tallied roughly 76 million unique TCR beta chains across the 666 repertoires, and about 12 million of those chains were shared by two or more donors. A nearest-neighbor algorithm error-corrected the raw reads and collapsed the reads into unique sequences, merging closely related sequences to remove PCR and sequencing errors. V, D and J gene segments were assigned by aligning CDR3 sequences to IMGT reference sequences. For a sequence to be retained, a match of at least six nucleotides was required to both a V gene segment and a J gene segment. A rearrangement was called productive if the CDR3 had no stop codons and remained in frame with V and J, and every other rearrangement was called non-productive. CDR3 was defined by IMGT convention, running from the second conserved V-encoded cysteine to the conserved J-encoded phenylalanine. In an earlier analysis of more than 550 of the donors, sequences lacking an unambiguous match to a single V gene segment were excluded. In an earlier analysis of 587 of the donors, V segments were called functional above 56.7% productive rearrangements and were called segregating when the between-donor standard deviation exceeded 5%. A statistical classification framework was developed to diagnose cytomegalovirus status using the catalog of TCR beta chain sequences. V and J gene assignment, in a later analysis, came from comparing TCR nucleotide sequences with IMGT/GENE-DB human TR gene sequences. In a later analysis, CDR3 sequences and most-parsimonious VDJ recombination scenarios were assigned using the TCRdist pipeline. In a later analysis, each TCR beta chain was defined by its CDR3 amino acid sequence together with its V-gene family, and reads lacking a unique V-gene family were excluded. A later analysis removed 450 to 600 highly shared, low-generation-probability nucleotide sequences to deal with suspected cross-contamination and a sequencing artifact. For each public chain, a later analysis derived a clonal expansion index from normalized ranks of inferred template counts within each repertoire. Generation probabilities in a later analysis came from a VDJ recombination model fitted to out-of-frame rearrangements, and those results were checked against IGoR. Hypergeometric tests were used in a later analysis to score TCR-TCR, TCR-HLA and TCR-CMV co-occurrence, with a repertoire-size bias correction applied to the TCR pairs. A later analysis estimated false discovery rates by permuting HLA or CMV assignments 20 times. In a later analysis, co-occurring TCRs were grouped using DBSCAN, and TCRdist sequence similarity was added for clustering within HLA-allele-positive subsets. For co-occurrence clustering, repertoires with fewer than 30,000 or more than 120,000 public chains were excluded, along with five repertoires with anomalous nucleotide sharing. Not all clones reach the TCRdb copy of this immuneACCESS table, which keeps in-frame sequences only. Checked studies attribute under half of the gap to unresolved V genes and leave the rest unexplained. The V and J calls and clone size are taken from that table; D and trimming were inferred from the DNA. The table for this sample lists approximately 170,000 clones; over 70% of them were counted only once. The ten largest clones add up to roughly 7% of the sample.

The CDR3, cysteine through phenylalanine, is 15 amino acids long. Only CDR3 DNA is held: 45 bases, read in frame from base 1. CDR1 and CDR2 are drawn from the germline V gene: SGHRS, YFSETQ. Cut back by 4 bases and 5 bases, the V and J ends lie 18 bases apart. The cohort was made up of about 610 healthy bone marrow donors. Cohort members were all nominally healthy when sampled, although unrecorded immune exposures were likely present. The donor was CMV seropositive and belonged to the group of more than 250 seropositive cohort members. Each donor provided a peripheral blood sample, and peripheral blood mononuclear cells were used for TCR beta sequencing. Genomic DNA was extracted from the blood cell samples with the Qiagen DNeasy Blood Extraction Kit. The source of the sample is a study of cytomegalovirus exposure and HLA in healthy donors (dated 2017 in TCRdb). In the study overall: In an earlier analysis of 450 to 750 of the donors, approximately 260 Gb of sequence data and just under 120 million unique TCR beta sequences from about 190 million T cells were reported. About 280 gigabases of sequencing data and tens of millions of unique TCR sequences were included in an early release covering 500 to 750 HLA-typed donors. Of the 398 genotyped donors, roughly 80% fell in the genetic ancestry cluster associated with self-reported Caucasian donors. The study aimed to test whether cataloging public T cell receptors could reveal signatures of past pathogen exposure. The T cell repertoires of under 700 subjects were profiled by immunosequencing and related to cytomegalovirus serostatus. In addition to the first cohort of about 650 subjects, a separate validation cohort of around 110 different subjects was used. High-throughput TCR immunosequencing, statistical association of individual TCRs with disease status, and machine learning were combined to predict cytomegalovirus infection status. A later analysis re-examined previously published TCR beta repertoires from 600 to 700 donors and added high-resolution HLA genotyping to investigate patterns of TCR occurrence. Rather than drawing on any new phenotypic data, the later analysis identified candidate immune exposures from TCR beta sequences and the way those sequences occurred across donors. To decide whether each TCR beta V gene segment behaved as functional or pseudogenic, an earlier analysis of approximately 620 of the donors relied on high-throughput TCR beta sequencing. Donor age, sex, ethnicity and CMV serostatus were compiled alongside the repertoire data. A later genetic analysis took genome-wide SNP genotypes for about three fifths of the 666 donors and used that subset as a discovery cohort. All discovery cohort repertoires had been generated on a single sequencing platform. HLA typing covered class I and class II loci at four-digit resolution. The number of typed donors differed by locus: 629-630 for A, B, C, DRB1 and DQB1; some 540 for DQA1; roughly 600 for DPA1; and 450 to 480 for DPB1. Several DR-DQ haplotypes were treated as single units for association and clustering because of strong linkage in the cohort. On average, over 200,000 unique TCR beta nucleotide sequences were sequenced per donor among 398 genotyped donors of the cohort, with roughly a sixth of those sequences being non-productive. Results and caveats for the whole study, not just this receptor: HLA typing was unavailable for some donors at each locus, so association tests used only the typed subset. Because the 87-base-pair reads could not distinguish some IMGT-functional V segments, including TRBV6-2 and TRBV6-3, those segments were excluded. When HLA alleles, especially DR and DQ, strongly co-occurred, attributing TCR associations to individual alleles was difficult. Roughly uniform sequencing depth across donors was assumed in presence/absence analyses, although this assumption may not hold. Across donors, most TCR sequences were observed very rarely, whereas some public TCRs were present in many individuals. Correlated functional status among segregating V segments might reflect linkage disequilibrium, but an unknown experimental factor could not be ruled out. Around 16 rarely observed V segments, including chromosome 9 orphons, were excluded from the earlier analysis of about 610 of the donors because counts were too low. In a later analysis, more than 15,000 TCR beta sequences were associated with specific HLA alleles at a false discovery rate of 0.05. It was suggested by the authors that the approach could potentially be generalized to other disease states and immunological phenotypes. Most CMV-associated TCR beta chains appeared to be HLA-restricted in a later analysis, and the HLA associations seemed to be driven largely by CMV exposure. Compared with equally common non-associated chains, HLA-associated TCR beta chains in a later analysis were more clonally expanded and had lower generation probabilities. A later genetic analysis associated a missense DCLRE1C variant with V-gene and J-gene trimming of TCR beta chains, and an independent cohort replicated the association. A cluster of highly shared sequence variants was judged likely to be a technical artifact of the sequencing pipeline. A total of fewer than 200 TCR beta chains were listed by the study as associated with cytomegalovirus. According to a later analysis, TCR association rates differed among HLA loci, with DRB1 alleles showing the most associated TCRs and HLA-C alleles showing the fewest. A later analysis reported that several top co-occurrence clusters appeared linked to parvovirus B19, influenza, CMV and Epstein-Barr virus. Three of the identified cytomegalovirus-associated TCR beta chains were confirmed in vitro to be specific for cytomegalovirus antigens. This cohort had only TCR beta chains sequenced, and the lack of alpha or paired-chain data limited which features could be detected. The classifier was reported to diagnose cytomegalovirus status with high specificity and sensitivity in both the original and validation cohorts. For the cohort, immune exposure information was limited to CMV serostatus. Compared with the approximately 710-donor mean, donors in an Asian-associated ancestry cluster had fewer N-insertions in productive TCRs, according to a later genetic analysis. An earlier analysis of approximately 590 of the donors showed that most TCR beta V segments appeared in productive rearrangements either about 90% or about 30% of the time, which broadly matched IMGT annotations. A further reported finding was that TCR beta sequences accurately predicted the HLA-A and HLA-B alleles for most subjects in the first cohort.

Recombination joined TRBV5-1 with TRBJ1-2; the D gene is possibly TRBD1, with 5 bases matching. Sequenced material: PBMCs. The clonotype comes from a woman between 35 and 50 years old in good health and CMV-seropositive. The CDR3 region: CASSPIDTGPYGYTF. In nucleotides, the sequence is TGCGCCAGCAGCCCTATTGATACAGGACCGTATGGCTACACCTTC.